Sequencing of this T cell receptor beta chain was carried out in a study of control samples from healthy donors and cancer patients. Trimming left V 1 base short and J 9 bases short, with 12 bases between. The germline V gene has CDR1 KGHDR and CDR2 SFDVKD. CDR3 size: 13 residues. The assay was immunoSEQ multiplex PCR, and TCRdb's table has in-frame clones only and misses some. Counted here are approximately 97,000 clones, about 90% occurring once; the ten biggest clones make up 13% to 15%. The clonotype originates from a man aged 30 to 39 in good health. This chain links TRBV24-1 with TRBJ2-7; no clear D. The sample was blood. CDR3 loop: CATSDFSGSGQYF. The CDR3, as DNA: TGTGCCACCAGTGATTTTTCAGGTTCCGGGCAGTACTTC.